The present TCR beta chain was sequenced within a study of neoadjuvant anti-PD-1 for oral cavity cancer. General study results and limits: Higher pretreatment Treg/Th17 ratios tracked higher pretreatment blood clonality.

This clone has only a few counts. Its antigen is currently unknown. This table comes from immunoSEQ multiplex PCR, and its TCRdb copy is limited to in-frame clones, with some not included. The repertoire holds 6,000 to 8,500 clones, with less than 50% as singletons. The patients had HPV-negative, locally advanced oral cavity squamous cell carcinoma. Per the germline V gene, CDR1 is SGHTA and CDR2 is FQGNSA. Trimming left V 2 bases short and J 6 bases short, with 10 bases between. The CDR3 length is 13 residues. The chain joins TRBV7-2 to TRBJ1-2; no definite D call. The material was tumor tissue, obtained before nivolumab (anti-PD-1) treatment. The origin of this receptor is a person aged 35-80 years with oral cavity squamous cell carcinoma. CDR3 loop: CASSLLSRDGYTF. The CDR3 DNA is TGTGCCAGCAGCTTACTCTCACGAGATGGCTACACCTTC.